This T cell receptor (beta chain) was identified in a study of beta chain features in type 1 diabetes. Whole-study results and caveats: Patients with Type 1 diabetes showed moderately but significantly shorter TCRB CDR3s in all four CD4+ subsets.

The germline V gene has CDR1 LGHNT and CDR2 FRNRAP. V was pared by 5 bases and J by 3 bases, with 7 bases of the junction left unmatched. This CDR3 has 15 residues. Reverse transcription of all isolated RNA meant that expressed TCRB transcripts were sequenced. Measured with immunoSEQ multiplex PCR; TCRdb has only the in-frame clones, and not every one. In the table there are about 140,000 clones, over 8% of which are singletons. Comments on this clone: Its antigen is unknown.

The TCR was taken from a woman between 40 and 55 years old in good health. The chain joins TRBV12-5 to TRBJ2-3, with 8 bases lining up with TRBD2. The source material was central memory CD4+ T cells from blood. The CDR3 DNA reads as TGTGCTAGTGGTATCCGCGGGGGGCGGACAGATACGCAGTATTTT. It encodes CASGIRGGRTDTQYF.